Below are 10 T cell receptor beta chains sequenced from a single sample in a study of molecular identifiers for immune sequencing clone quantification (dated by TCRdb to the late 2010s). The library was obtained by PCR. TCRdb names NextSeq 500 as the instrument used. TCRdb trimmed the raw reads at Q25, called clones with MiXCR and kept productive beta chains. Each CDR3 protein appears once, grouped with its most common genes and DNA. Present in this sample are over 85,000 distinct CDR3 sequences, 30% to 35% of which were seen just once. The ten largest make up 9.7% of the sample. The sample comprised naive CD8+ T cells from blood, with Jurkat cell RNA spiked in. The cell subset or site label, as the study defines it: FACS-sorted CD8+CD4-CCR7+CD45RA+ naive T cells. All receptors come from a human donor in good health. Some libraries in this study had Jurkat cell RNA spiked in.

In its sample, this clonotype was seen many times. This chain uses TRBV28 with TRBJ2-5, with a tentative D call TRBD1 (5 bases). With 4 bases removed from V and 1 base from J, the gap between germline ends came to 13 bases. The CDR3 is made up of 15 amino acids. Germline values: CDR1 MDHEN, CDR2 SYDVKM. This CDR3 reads CASSSDRHPQETQYF. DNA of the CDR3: TGTGCCAGCAGTTCCGACAGACACCCCCAAGAGACCCAGTACTTC.

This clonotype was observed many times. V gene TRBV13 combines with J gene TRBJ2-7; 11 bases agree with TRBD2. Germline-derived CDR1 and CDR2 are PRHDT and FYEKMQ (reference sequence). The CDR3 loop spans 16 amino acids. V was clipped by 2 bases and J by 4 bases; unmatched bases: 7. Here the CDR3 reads CASSLTSGSPGYEQYF. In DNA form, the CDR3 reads TGTGCCAGCAGCTTAACTAGCGGGAGCCCCGGGTACGAGCAGTACTTC.

The CDR3 DNA sequence: TGTGCCAGCAGCCCCAACCCTCGGTGGGACAGGGCCTACGAGCAGTACTTC. This translates into CASSPNPRWDRAYEQYF. The V call is TRBV7-8, the J call TRBJ2-7, with 9 bases matching TRBD1. The CDR3 totals 17 residues. The V and J ends lost 5 bases and 2 bases, in that order; junction bases with no gene match: 13. Germline V gives CDR1 SGHVS, CDR2 FQNEAQ.

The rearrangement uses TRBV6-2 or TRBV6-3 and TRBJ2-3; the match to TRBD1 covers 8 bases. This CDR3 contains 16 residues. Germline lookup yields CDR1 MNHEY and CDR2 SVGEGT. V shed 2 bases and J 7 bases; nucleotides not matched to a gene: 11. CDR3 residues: CASSYTGQGTPYTQYF. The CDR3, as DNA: TGTGCCAGCAGTTACACCGGACAGGGAACTCCCTATACGCAGTATTTT.

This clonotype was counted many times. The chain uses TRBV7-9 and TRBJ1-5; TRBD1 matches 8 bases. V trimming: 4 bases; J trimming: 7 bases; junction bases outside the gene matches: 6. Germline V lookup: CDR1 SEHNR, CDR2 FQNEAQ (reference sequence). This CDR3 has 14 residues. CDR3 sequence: CASSSDRGQQPQHF. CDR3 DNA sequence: TGTGCCAGCAGCTCCGACAGGGGCCAACAGCCCCAGCATTTT.

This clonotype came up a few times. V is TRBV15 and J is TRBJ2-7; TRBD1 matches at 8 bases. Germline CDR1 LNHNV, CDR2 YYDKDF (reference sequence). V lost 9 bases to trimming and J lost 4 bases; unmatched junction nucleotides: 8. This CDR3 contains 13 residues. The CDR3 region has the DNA TGTGCCACAGGACAGGGTTTGGAGTACGAGCAGTACTTC. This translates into CATGQGLEYEQYF.

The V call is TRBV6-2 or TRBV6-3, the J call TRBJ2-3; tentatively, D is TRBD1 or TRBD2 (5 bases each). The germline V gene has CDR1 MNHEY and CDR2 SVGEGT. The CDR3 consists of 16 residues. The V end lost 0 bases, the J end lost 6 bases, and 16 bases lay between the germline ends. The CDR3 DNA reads TGTGCCAGCAGTTACTCGGAGAATAGCAGGGAGGATACGCAGTATTTT. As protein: CASSYSENSREDTQYF.

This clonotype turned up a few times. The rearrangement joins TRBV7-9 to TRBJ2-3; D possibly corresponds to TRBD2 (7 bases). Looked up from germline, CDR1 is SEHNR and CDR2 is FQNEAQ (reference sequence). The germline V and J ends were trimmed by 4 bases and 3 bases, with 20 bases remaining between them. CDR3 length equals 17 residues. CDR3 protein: CASSSYGGAPKTDTQYF. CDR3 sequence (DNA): TGTGCCAGCAGCTCATATGGGGGGGCGCCAAAGACAGATACGCAGTATTTT.

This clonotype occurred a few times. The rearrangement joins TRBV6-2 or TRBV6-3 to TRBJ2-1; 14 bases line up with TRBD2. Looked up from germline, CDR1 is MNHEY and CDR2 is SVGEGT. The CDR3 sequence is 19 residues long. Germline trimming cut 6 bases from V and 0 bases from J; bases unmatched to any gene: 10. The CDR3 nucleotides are TGTGCCAGCAGGGGACTAGCGGGAGCCCCCCAGAGCTCCTACAATGAGCAGTTCTTC. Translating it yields CASRGLAGAPQSSYNEQFF.

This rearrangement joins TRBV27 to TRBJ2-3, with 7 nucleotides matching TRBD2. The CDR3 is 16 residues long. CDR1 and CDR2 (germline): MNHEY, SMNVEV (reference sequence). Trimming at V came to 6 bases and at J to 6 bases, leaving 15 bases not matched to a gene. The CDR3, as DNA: TGTGCCAGCAGCAACCCACGCTCGGGCGGGAGTGATACGCAGTATTTT. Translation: CASSNPRSGGSDTQYF.